These 24 T cell receptor beta chains originate from one sample sequenced in a study of shared clonotypes between healthy human individuals. Produced via immunoSEQ multiplex PCR; TCRdb's table is partial and in-frame only. The sample has hundreds of thousands of clones, 73% seen once. Specimen: memory CD4+ T cells sorted from blood. Documented subset: CD45RA-negative fraction. All receptors derive from a woman in her 30s in good health.

On this clone itself: This specimen includes other DNA sequences encoding the same CDR3. This chain links TRBV7-6 with TRBJ2-5; TRBD1 agrees at 11 bases. The CDR3 spans 13 residues. Unmatched junction bases numbered 0, after V lost 4 bases and J lost 5 bases. Germline CDR1 is SGHVS and CDR2 is FNYEAQ. The CDR3: CASSWTGGETQYF. DNA for the CDR3: TGTGCCAGCAGCTGGACAGGGGGCGAGACCCAGTACTTC.

Comment on this clone: This may stem from a read error, because a much larger clone lies one nucleotide away. The chain joins TRBV11-3 to TRBJ1-4; unclear D gene. Germline V lookup: CDR1 SGHNT, CDR2 YENEEA. CDR3 length: 14 amino acids. Trimming shortened V by 2 bases and J by 5 bases, and 9 bases separated the two germline ends. This CDR3 is CASSLKAGNEKLFF. CDR3 in DNA: TGTGCCAGCAGCTTAAAGGCCGGGAATGAAAAACTGTTTTTT.

This chain links TRBV11-3 with TRBJ2-2, with 13 bases matching TRBD2. Germline V gene sequence: CDR1 SGHNT, CDR2 YENEEA. V was clipped by 4 bases and J by 4 bases; unmatched bases: 6. The CDR3 has 17 amino acids. CDR3 protein: CASSSPGLAGATGELFF. The CDR3 DNA reads TGTGCCAGCAGCTCCCCTGGACTAGCGGGAGCCACCGGGGAGCTGTTTTTT.

The chain is built from TRBV15 and TRBJ2-3, with 7 bases that match TRBD2. The CDR3 spans 16 residues. Per germline, CDR1 LNHNV and CDR2 YYDKDF (reference sequence). The ends lost 0 bases at V and 7 bases at J; junction bases unmatched: 10. CDR3 residues: CATSREASGSTNTQYF. The CDR3 coding sequence is TGTGCCACCAGCAGAGAGGCTAGCGGATCCACGAATACGCAGTATTTT.

A note on this clone: Other DNA variants within this sample encode the same CDR3. V usage is TRBV9 and J usage is TRBJ2-3; D unclear. CDR1 SGDLS and CDR2 YYNGEE come from the germline V gene. The germline V and J ends were trimmed by 2 bases and 2 bases, with 9 bases remaining between them. This CDR3 has 14 amino acids. CDR3 amino acids: CASSVSGSTDTQYF. As DNA, the CDR3 is TGTGCCAGCAGCGTTTCAGGCTCCACAGATACGCAGTATTTT.

This chain links TRBV6-4 with TRBJ2-7, with a tentative D call TRBD1 (6 bases). The germline V gene has CDR1 MRHNA and CDR2 SNTAGT. CDR3 size: 12 residues. Trimming removed 9 bases from V and 3 bases from J, with 12 bases in between. The CDR3 nucleotides are TGTGCCAGAGTAAAACAGGGCTACGAGCAGTACTTC. It codes for CARVKQGYEQYF.

This clone was seen a few times. CDR3 in amino acids: CSVTRKTAYSGNTIYF. The CDR3 DNA is TGCAGCGTCACGAGGAAGACGGCCTACTCTGGAAACACCATATATTTT. The J gene is TRBJ1-3, the V gene TRBV29-1; no clear D. CDR1 and CDR2 (germline): SQVTM, ANQGSEA. The CDR3 contains 16 residues. V lost 6 bases to trimming and J lost 0 bases, with 18 bases between them. The full variable domain, its missing parts supplied by reference TRBV29-1 and TRBJ1-3, is SAVISQKPSRDICQRGTSLTIQCQVDSQVTMMFWYRQQPGQSLTLIATANQGSEATYESGFVIDKFPISRPNLTFSTLTVSNMSPEDSSIYLCSVTRKTAYSGNTIYFGEGSWLTVV.

This clone was observed a few times. V usage is TRBV6-1 and J usage is TRBJ1-2, with a tentative D call TRBD1 (5 bases). Trimming took off 3 bases at V and 4 bases at J, with 12 bases between the two ends. CDR1 and CDR2 (germline): MNHNS, SASEGT. The CDR3 covers 14 residues. CDR3 DNA: TGTGCCAGCAGTGATGGTACAGGCGGCTATGGCTACACCTTC. Protein: CASSDGTGGYGYTF.

The rearrangement joins TRBV6-1 to TRBJ1-3; D is possibly TRBD1 (6 bases). Germline assignment: CDR1 MNHNS and CDR2 SASEGT. V lost 5 bases to trimming and J lost 3 bases, with 14 bases between them. This CDR3 contains 15 residues. The DNA for the CDR3 is TGTGCCAGCAGTTCCGAACAGGGAATTGGAAACACCATATATTTT. This codes for CASSSEQGIGNTIYF.

This clone was seen only once. The V gene is TRBV2, the J gene TRBJ1-1; D perhaps matches TRBD1 (5 bases). The CDR3 loop spans 13 amino acids. V lost 6 bases and J lost 7, with 15 bases in between. CDR1 SNHLY and CDR2 FYNNEI come from the germline V gene. CDR3 in DNA: TGTGCCAGCAGCTGGGACCCGAAAGTTGAAGCTTTCTTT. Translation gives CASSWDPKVEAFF. The whole variable domain, filled in from reference TRBV2 and TRBJ1-1, reads EPEVTQTPSHQVTQMGQEVILRCVPISNHLYFYWYRQILGQKVEFLVSFYNNEISEKSEIFDDQFSVERPDGSNFTLKIRSTKLEDSAMYFCASSWDPKVEAFFGQGTRLTVV.

This clone has a handful of counts. The rearrangement joins TRBV5-6 to TRBJ1-1, with unresolved D. There are 17 residues in the CDR3. Trimming pared 2 bases from V and 0 bases from J, leaving 17 bases between. Germline assignment: CDR1 SGHDT and CDR2 YYEEEE. The CDR3 nucleotides read TGTGCCAGCAGCTTAAGGACGGACGCCTTTATGAACACTGAAGCTTTCTTT. Translated, it gives CASSLRTDAFMNTEAFF.

V and J are TRBV28 and TRBJ1-1; 7 bases are shared with TRBD1. The trim removed 2 bases at V and 12 bases at J, leaving 9 bases unmatched. Germline CDR1 MDHEN, CDR2 SYDVKM. The CDR3 has 13 amino acids. CDR3 amino acids: CASSLGTETGTFF. The CDR3 DNA is TGTGCCAGCAGTTTAGGGACAGAGACGGGAACTTTCTTT.

V gene TRBV2 combines with J gene TRBJ2-3, with TRBD2 identical over 7 bases. Germline CDR1 and CDR2: SNHLY and FYNNEI. The trim removed 8 bases at V and 4 bases at J, leaving 6 bases unmatched. This CDR3 comprises 13 residues. DNA of the CDR3: TGTGCCAGCCCGGCGGGAGAGGCAGATACGCAGTATTTT. As protein: CASPAGEADTQYF.

This clone was recorded only once. This chain connects TRBV11-2 to TRBJ2-5, with D perhaps TRBD2 (5 bases). From germline, CDR1 is SGHAT and CDR2 FQNNGV. This CDR3 spans 14 amino acids. V lost 1 base and J 7 bases, leaving 13 bases between the germline ends. The CDR3 is CASSLGLRDVTQYF. CDR3 nucleotide sequence: TGTGCCAGCAGCTTAGGGCTCCGGGATGTGACCCAGTACTTC.

This clone was counted only a few times. Within the sample, other DNA sequences also encode this same CDR3. This chain joins TRBV7-3 and TRBJ2-2, with 7 bases that match TRBD1. CDR1 and CDR2 from the germline V gene are SGHTA and FQGTGA. The V gene end was trimmed by 2 bases and the J gene end by 3 bases; junction bases not matched to a gene: 3. The CDR3 is 15 residues long. The CDR3, as DNA: TGTGCCAGCAGCTTAGGGACAGTTGACACCGGGGAGCTGTTTTTT. It translates to CASSLGTVDTGELFF.

J is TRBJ2-7 and V is TRBV6-5; 9 nucleotides line up with TRBD2. This CDR3 spans 15 amino acids. Germline-derived CDR1 and CDR2 are MNHEY and SVGAGI. Trimming cost V 8 bases and J 5 bases; bases outside gene matches: 13. This CDR3 is CASAYGGVAGDEQYF. The CDR3 nucleotides are TGTGCCAGCGCCTATGGAGGGGTAGCGGGGGACGAGCAGTACTTC.

The chain couples TRBV27 to TRBJ2-7, with 12 bases fitting TRBD2. The CDR3 is made up of 15 amino acids. V lost 8 bases, J lost 5 bases, and 10 bases stayed unmatched. The germline gives CDR1 MNHEY, CDR2 SMNVEV (reference sequence). The CDR3 DNA sequence: TGTGCCAGCCGAGGACTAGCGGGAAGGGATCACGAGCAGTACTTC. Translating it yields CASRGLAGRDHEQYF.

V and J are TRBV5-1 and TRBJ2-1; TRBD2 matches at 10 bases. The CDR3 sequence is 17 residues long. CDR1 and CDR2 (germline): SGHRS, YFSETQ. Trimming took 0 bases from V and 6 from J; bases not matched to a gene: 9. This CDR3 reads CASSLGLAGAGSNEQFF. In DNA, the CDR3 is TGCGCCAGCAGCTTGGGGCTAGCGGGAGCAGGATCCAATGAGCAGTTCTTC.

This clone turned up a few times. This chain joins TRBV4-1 and TRBJ1-5; D unresolved. CDR1 and CDR2 from the germline V gene are MGHRA and YSYEKL. V shed 1 base and J shed 5 bases, with 15 bases lying between them. This CDR3 is 16 amino acids long. The CDR3 region is CASSQGSFSADQPQHF. The CDR3, as DNA: TGCGCCAGCAGCCAAGGTTCATTCTCGGCGGATCAGCCCCAGCATTTT.

This clone came up a few times. This chain joins TRBV29-1 and TRBJ2-5, with TRBD2 identical over 9 bases. This CDR3 is built from 13 residues. Germline CDR1 is SQVTM and CDR2 is ANQGSEA. J was trimmed by 7 bases and V by 7 bases; bases with no gene match: 10. The DNA of the CDR3 is TGCAGCGGTAGTAGCGGGAGCGGAGGGACCCAGTACTTC. This sequence encodes CSGSSGSGGTQYF.

V is TRBV5-1 and J is TRBJ2-1; D unclear. The CDR3 spans 13 residues. Germline V gene data show CDR1 as SGHRS and CDR2 as YFSETQ. Between the trimmed V and J ends, which lost 4 bases and 6 bases, there was a span of 11 bases. The DNA for the CDR3 is TGCGCCAGCAGCCTGGGCCCAGTCAATGAGCAGTTCTTC. It translates to CASSLGPVNEQFF.

The V and J genes are TRBV4-2 and TRBJ2-5; D perhaps matches TRBD1 (6 bases). The CDR3 consists of 17 residues. V gave up 0 bases and J gave up 0 bases, with 14 bases separating them. Germline V gives CDR1 LGHNA, CDR2 YNFKEQ. CDR3 nucleotides: TGTGCCAGCAGCCAAGATCAACTAGGACAGTACCAAGAGACCCAGTACTTC. Translation: CASSQDQLGQYQETQYF.

This chain links TRBV6-5 with TRBJ2-2; either TRBD1 or TRBD2 may supply D (5 bases each). CDR3 length: 15 amino acids. Germline V lookup: CDR1 MNHEY, CDR2 SVGAGI. V lost 2 bases, J lost 0 bases, and 7 bases lay in between. The CDR3 region has the DNA TGTGCCAGCAGTTACAGGGGACCGAACACCGGGGAGCTGTTTTTT. Its protein is CASSYRGPNTGELFF.

The gene calls are TRBV15 and TRBJ2-7; D possibly corresponds to TRBD1 (6 bases). This CDR3 has 15 residues. Germline assignment: CDR1 LNHNV and CDR2 YYDKDF (reference sequence). The V and J ends lost 0 bases and 1 base respectively, with 10 bases between them. The DNA of the CDR3 is TGTGCCACCAGCAGAGAGGCGACAGGTTCCTACGAGCAGTACTTC. Amino acids: CATSREATGSYEQYF.